This TCR beta chain was retrieved from a study of neurological immune-mediated disorders. General study results and limits: In HTLV-1-associated myelopathy, TCR clonal expansion was greatest, whereas multiple sclerosis had the least, falling below healthy controls.

cDNA synthesis was performed by 5'RACE with 10-nucleotide random UMIs. TCRdb reprocessed the 5' RACE reads with MiXCR, giving one entry per CDR3 protein. This table has 30,000 or so distinct CDR3 sequences, just over 4% appearing once. Sorted libraries were made with 850,000 to 1,000,000 CD4+ or CD8+ T cells. This clonotype has at least ten counts. Its antigen is as yet unknown. Germline V lookup: CDR1 SGHTA, CDR2 FQGNSA. This CDR3 is 16 amino acids long. V lost 2 bases and J 3 bases, leaving 17 bases between the germline ends. Specimen: CD4+ T cells from blood. This TCR derives from a woman between 40 and 50 years old in good health. The chain combines TRBV7-2 with TRBJ2-7; D not resolved. The CDR3 bases are TGTGCCAGCAGCTTAATTAGAGGTACTTTAGTCTACGAGCAGTACTTC. Amino acid sequence: CASSLIRGTLVYEQYF.